The clone carrying this T cell receptor beta chain was counted many times. This specimen comes from a study of T-cell memory formation after mild COVID-19. One entry per CDR3 protein, called by TCRdb with MiXCR from the 5' RACE reads. The table includes 150,000 to 200,000 distinct CDR3 sequences, over 20% detected once. Per germline, CDR1 SGDLS and CDR2 YYNGEE. This CDR3 is 15 amino acids long. Trimming took 0 bases from V and 5 from J; bases not matched to a gene: 6. Sequenced: PBMCs or a T cell subset sorted from them (not recorded which). The chain couples TRBV9 to TRBJ2-5; 8 bases match TRBD2. The source is an adult woman who had mild COVID-19 (a few samples of this study predate the infection). Cell type and time point are not known. The CDR3 reads CASSVEASGGETQYF. The CDR3 DNA follows: TGTGCCAGCAGCGTAGAAGCCTCGGGGGGGGAGACCCAGTACTTC.